What follows is one T cell receptor beta chain and its context. CDR1 is MNHEY and CDR2 is SVGAGI in the germline V gene. CDR3 length: 10 amino acids. V gave up 8 bases and J gave up 11 bases; unmatched junction bases: 4. This specimen belongs to a study of control samples from healthy donors and cancer patients. The assay was immunoSEQ multiplex PCR, and TCRdb's table has in-frame clones only and misses some. The profile shows about 140,000 clones, about 90% of them singletons. The origin of this receptor is a man aged 18-30 years in good health. The specimen sequenced was blood. The rearrangement links TRBV6-5 to TRBJ1-1; 8 bases agree with TRBD1. CDR3 sequence (DNA): TGTGCCAGCCAGGGGGCGCGGGCTTTCTTT. It specifies CASQGARAFF.